This T cell receptor beta chain was sequenced for a study of blood T cell repertoires in COVID-19. In its sample, this clone was seen once. Under the authors' procedure: Amplification from reference gene primers served as the basis for estimated nucleated cell counts. Only in-frame clones appear in the TCRdb table, and some are missing; sequencing was by immunoSEQ multiplex PCR. That table gives V, J and clone size, and the DNA gave D and trimming. The repertoire holds 270,000 or so clones, with around 89% as singletons. The source is a woman aged 30 to 39 with acute COVID-19. The sequenced sample consisted of PBMCs or T cells enriched from blood (not recorded which).

CDR3 bases: TGTGCCAGTAGTGGGACTAGCGGGAGGTACGACGAGCAGTACTTC. Translating it yields CASSGTSGRYDEQYF. The rearrangement links TRBV19 to TRBJ2-7; 15 nucleotides agree with TRBD2. In germline, CDR1 is LNHDA, CDR2 SQIVND (reference sequence). V was clipped by 5 bases and J by 5 bases; unmatched bases: 4. This CDR3 comprises 15 residues.